Following are 29 T cell receptor beta chains from one sample sequenced in a study of T cell changes during pregnancy in multiple sclerosis. TCRdb keeps only in-frame clones here, not all; method: immunoSEQ multiplex PCR. The data hold about 97,000 clones, with approximately 92% observed a single time. The sequencing used peripheral blood, collected in the second trimester of pregnancy. These receptors all stem from a female donor with multiple sclerosis, enrolled in a pregnancy study.

V gene TRBV27 combines with J gene TRBJ1-4; 10 bases agree with TRBD1. The length of the CDR3 is 20 residues. Germline V gives CDR1 MNHEY, CDR2 SMNVEV (reference sequence). V lost 2 bases, J lost 1 base, and 13 bases stayed unmatched. The CDR3 DNA reads TGTGCCAGCAGTTTAAGGACCCCCGGGACAGGGGAAGTAACTAATGAAAAACTGTTTTTT. Translation gives CASSLRTPGTGEVTNEKLFF.

This chain links TRBV28 with TRBJ2-7; D call uncertain. This CDR3 is built from 13 residues. Germline CDR1 MDHEN, CDR2 SYDVKM. V dropped 2 bases and J dropped 2 bases, with 7 bases sitting between them. Here the CDR3 reads CASSLATPYEQYF. CDR3 DNA: TGTGCCAGCAGTTTAGCTACCCCCTACGAGCAGTACTTC.

The J gene is TRBJ1-1, the V gene TRBV28; TRBD1 is a possible D gene (6 bases). Germline CDR1 MDHEN, CDR2 SYDVKM. With 5 bases removed from V and 6 bases from J, the gap between germline ends came to 10 bases. This CDR3 is 12 amino acids long. The DNA of the CDR3 is TGTGCCAGCAGTGGGACACGGGCTGAAGCTTTCTTT. Translated, it gives CASSGTRAEAFF.

This clone occurred a few times. The chain has TRBV7-6 and TRBJ2-1; D uncertain. Trimming stripped 2 bases from V and 9 bases from J, with 5 bases between. CDR3 length: 11 amino acids. The germline gives CDR1 SGHVS, CDR2 FNYEAQ. In nucleotides, the CDR3 is TGTGCCAGCAGCTTAAACAGTGAGCAGTTCTTC. This sequence encodes CASSLNSEQFF.

The chain links TRBV25-1 to TRBJ2-7; D remains unclear. The CDR3 loop spans 13 amino acids. V was shortened by 3 bases and J by 0 bases, with 6 bases between the two germline ends. The V gene's germline CDR1 is MGHDK and CDR2 SYGVNS. The CDR3 region is CASSDYNSYEQYF. The CDR3 DNA reads as TGTGCCAGCAGTGACTATAACTCCTACGAGCAGTACTTC.

The chain combines TRBV5-6 with TRBJ2-5; D not resolved. CDR1 and CDR2 (germline): SGHDT, YYEEEE. V was clipped by 2 bases and J by 5 bases, with 7 bases between them. This CDR3 contains 12 residues. Here the CDR3 reads CASSFTRETQYF. In DNA form, the CDR3 reads TGTGCCAGCAGCTTCACGAGGGAGACCCAGTACTTC.

This chain links TRBV14 with TRBJ2-3, with 9 bases matching TRBD2. After removal of 8 bases from V and 2 bases from J, the junction contained 2 bases not matched to a gene. The CDR3 extends over 13 amino acids. The V gene's germline CDR1 is SGHDN and CDR2 FVKESK. Written as DNA, the CDR3 is TGTGCCAGCGGCGGGAGGGCCACAGATACGCAGTATTTT. It translates to CASGGRATDTQYF.

The chain carries TRBV6-5 and TRBJ2-7; 7 bases fit TRBD1. Unmatched junction bases numbered 4, after V lost 6 bases and J lost 2 bases. The CDR3 is made up of 13 amino acids. Germline CDR1 is MNHEY and CDR2 is SVGAGI. The CDR3 loop reads CASSQGTAYEQYF. The CDR3 DNA sequence: TGTGCCAGCAGCCAAGGGACAGCCTACGAGCAGTACTTC.

The CDR3 region is CASSPTGGRETQYF. The DNA of the CDR3 is TGTGCCAGCAGCCCGACAGGGGGCCGGGAGACCCAGTACTTC. V usage is TRBV7-3 and J usage is TRBJ2-5; 10 positions match TRBD1. Germline trimming cut 5 bases from V and 5 bases from J; bases unmatched to any gene: 5. The germline CDR1 and CDR2 sequences are SGHTA and FQGTGA. The CDR3 runs 14 residues.

The rearrangement links TRBV5-1 to TRBJ2-3; D is uncertain. This CDR3 has 12 residues. The V end was cut by 3 bases, the J end by 4 bases, with 6 bases between. Germline assignment: CDR1 SGHRS and CDR2 YFSETQ. The CDR3 spells CASSYSADTQYF. Here the CDR3 DNA reads TGCGCCAGCAGCTACTCGGCAGATACGCAGTATTTT.

The genes are TRBV6-1 and TRBJ2-7; 10 bases align to TRBD1. The CDR3 totals 15 residues. V lost 6 bases, J lost 3 bases, and 8 bases stayed unmatched. CDR1 is MNHNS, CDR2 SASEGT, per germline. The CDR3 nucleotides are TGTGCCAGCAGGAAACCCGGGACAGGGGTCTACGAGCAGTACTTC. This sequence encodes CASRKPGTGVYEQYF.

The chain couples TRBV7-2 to TRBJ1-5, with D possibly being TRBD1 (5 bases). The CDR3 length is 15 residues. CDR1 is SGHTA and CDR2 is FQGNSA in the germline V gene. V lost 2 bases and J lost 1, with 9 bases in between. The CDR3 DNA sequence: TGTGCCAGCAGCTTACAGGGTCTGAGCAATCAGCCCCAGCATTTT. As protein: CASSLQGLSNQPQHF.

This chain uses TRBV27 with TRBJ1-1; possibly TRBD1 for D (5 bases). Germline CDR1 is MNHEY and CDR2 is SMNVEV (reference sequence). The CDR3 runs 13 residues. The ends were cut back, 3 bases at V and 1 base at J, with 6 bases in the middle. Here the CDR3 reads CASSLGQNTEAFF. CDR3 DNA: TGTGCCAGCAGTTTGGGGCAGAACACTGAAGCTTTCTTT.

This clone was seen a single time. V gene TRBV2 combines with J gene TRBJ1-2; 7 positions agree with TRBD1. This CDR3 region has 13 residues. Trimming took 3 bases from V and 4 from J; bases not matched to a gene: 2. CDR1 and CDR2 (germline): SNHLY, FYNNEI. The CDR3 DNA reads as TGTGCCAGCAGTGACCCAGGGGGCTATGGCTACACCTTC. Translating it yields CASSDPGGYGYTF. Using reference TRBV2 and TRBJ1-2 for the parts outside the CDR3, the full variable domain is EPEVTQTPSHQVTQMGQEVILRCVPISNHLYFYWYRQILGQKVEFLVSFYNNEISEKSEIFDDQFSVERPDGSNFTLKIRSTKLEDSAMYFCASSDPGGYGYTFGSGTRLTVV.

This chain links TRBV5-1 with TRBJ1-2, with D perhaps TRBD1 (5 bases). The V end was cut by 0 bases, the J end by 0 bases, with 6 bases between. Germline CDR1 reads SGHRS; CDR2 reads YFSETQ. The CDR3 extends over 14 amino acids. CDR3 region: CASSLGQSNYGYTF. The CDR3 DNA reads TGCGCCAGCAGCTTGGGACAGTCTAACTATGGCTACACCTTC.

V and J are TRBV10-3 and TRBJ2-6; 12 bases agree with TRBD1. J lost 3 bases, V lost 3 bases, and 3 bases had no gene match. Germline V CDR1 and CDR2: ENHRY, SYGVKD. This CDR3 is 17 amino acids long. The CDR3 is CAISEGDRGLGANVLTF. The CDR3 DNA reads TGTGCCATCAGTGAAGGGGACAGGGGGCTTGGGGCCAACGTCCTGACTTTC.

The chain carries TRBV27 and TRBJ2-1; 14 bases are shared with TRBD2. The trim removed 8 bases at V and 7 bases at J, leaving 10 bases unmatched. CDR1 and CDR2 from the germline V gene are MNHEY and SMNVEV (reference sequence). CDR3 length: 16 amino acids. DNA of the CDR3: TGTGCCAGCGGTACCGGGACTAGCGGGAGTTGGAATGAGCAGTTCTTC. It specifies CASGTGTSGSWNEQFF.

The chain recombines TRBV25-1 with TRBJ2-7, with 9 bases matching TRBD1. The CDR3 is made up of 16 amino acids. Germline V lookup: CDR1 MGHDK, CDR2 SYGVNS. Unmatched junction bases numbered 15, after V lost 6 bases and J lost 6 bases. The CDR3 region is CASSSLLGTGPSEQYF. Here the CDR3 DNA reads TGTGCCAGCAGCTCCCTTCTAGGGACAGGGCCCTCCGAGCAGTACTTC.

V and J are TRBV4-3 and TRBJ2-5; unclear D gene. The CDR3 loop spans 15 amino acids. The germline gives CDR1 LGHNA, CDR2 YSLEER. The V end was cut by 1 base, the J end by 1 base, with 10 bases between. CDR3 sequence reads: CASSQGIQPQETQYF. CDR3 DNA: TGCGCCAGCAGCCAAGGCATACAGCCCCAAGAGACCCAGTACTTC.

The V gene is TRBV7-9, the J gene TRBJ1-2; 8 bases match TRBD1. CDR3 size: 14 residues. V lost 6 bases to trimming and J lost 9 bases; unmatched junction nucleotides: 12. Germline V CDR1 and CDR2: SEHNR, FQNEAQ (reference sequence). CDR3 in DNA: TGTGCCAGCAGACTCCTGGGACAGGAAGGGAGCTACACCTTC. Its translation: CASRLLGQEGSYTF.

This clone was counted once. The rearrangement joins TRBV6-1 to TRBJ2-2; the D gene is possibly TRBD2 (7 bases). The V and J ends lost 1 base and 4 bases respectively, with 16 bases between them. Germline loops: CDR1 MNHNS, CDR2 SASEGT. The CDR3 extends over 17 amino acids. The CDR3 DNA is TGTGCCAGCAGTGAAGTCCTCGGGGGGCCGGGCACCGGGGAGCTGTTTTTT. Translated: CASSEVLGGPGTGELFF.

This clone was seen a single time. V gene TRBV28 combines with J gene TRBJ2-2; 12 bases fit TRBD2. CDR1 is MDHEN and CDR2 is SYDVKM in the germline V gene. J lost 4 bases, V lost 4 bases, and 7 bases had no gene match. CDR3 length: 17 amino acids. This CDR3 reads CASSSPRLAGVTGELFF. The CDR3 region has the DNA TGTGCCAGCAGTTCCCCACGACTAGCGGGAGTCACCGGGGAGCTGTTTTTT.

The chain employs TRBV7-2 and TRBJ1-2, with 7 bases lining up with TRBD1. CDR1 and CDR2 (germline): SGHTA, FQGNSA. The CDR3 length is 16 residues. V shed 5 bases, J shed 1 base, and the junction held 10 bases outside the gene matches. In DNA form, the CDR3 reads TGTGCCAGCAGCCCCGTGAAGGGGGCTCGTAACTATGGCTACACCTTC. It translates to CASSPVKGARNYGYTF. Based on the CDR3 plus reference TRBV7-2 and TRBJ1-2, the full variable domain is GAGVSQSPSNKVTEKGKDVELRCDPISGHTALYWYRQSLGQGLEFLIYFQGNSAPDKSGLPSDRFSAERTGGSVSTLTIQRTQQEDSAVYLCASSPVKGARNYGYTFGSGTRLTVV.

The V gene is TRBV7-6, the J gene TRBJ2-7; 9 nucleotides match TRBD2. With 0 bases clipped from V and 2 bases from J, the junction kept 8 bases outside the gene matches. The germline V gene has CDR1 SGHVS and CDR2 FNYEAQ. This CDR3 spans 17 amino acids. The CDR3 region has the DNA TGTGCCAGCAGCTTAGCAAGTCCCAGCGGGAGGCCCTACGAGCAGTACTTC. Translation: CASSLASPSGRPYEQYF.

This chain connects TRBV30 to TRBJ1-6; D possibly corresponds to TRBD1 (6 bases). The CDR3 spans 15 residues. V shed 2 bases and J shed 7 bases, with 15 bases lying between them. Per the germline V gene, CDR1 is GTSNPN and CDR2 is SVGIG (reference sequence). The CDR3 sequence: CAWSLTGTRNSPLHF. The DNA for the CDR3 is TGTGCCTGGAGTTTAACAGGGACACGGAATTCACCCCTCCACTTT.

This clone was observed a few times. The gene calls are TRBV5-4 and TRBJ2-6; no firm D call. The germline V gene encodes CDR1 SGHNT and CDR2 YYREEE (reference sequence). This CDR3 is built from 16 residues. V lost 3 bases, J lost 1 base, and 11 bases lay in between. The DNA for the CDR3 is TGTGCCAGCAGCTCCCTGGTCGGGTCTGGGGCCAACGTCCTGACTTTC. Protein sequence: CASSSLVGSGANVLTF.

J is TRBJ1-1 and V is TRBV9; no clear D. V was cut by 2 bases and J by 1 base, with 6 bases left in between. This CDR3 comprises 13 residues. From germline, CDR1 is SGDLS and CDR2 YYNGEE. The CDR3 DNA follows: TGTGCCAGCAGCGTTGAGAAGAACACTGAAGCTTTCTTT. It yields the protein CASSVEKNTEAFF. The variable domain in full, completed from reference TRBV9 and TRBJ1-1, reads DSGVTQTPKHLITATGQRVTLRCSPRSGDLSVYWYQQSLDQGLQFLIQYYNGEERAKGNILERFSAQQFPDLHSELNLSSLELGDSALYFCASSVEKNTEAFFGQGTRLTVV.

J is TRBJ2-7 and V is TRBV7-8; D gene ambiguous. Trimming stripped 1 base from V and 3 bases from J, with 10 bases between. This CDR3 has 14 residues. Germline V CDR1 and CDR2: SGHVS, FQNEAQ. The CDR3 is CASSLGLVSYEQYF. Written as DNA, the CDR3 is TGTGCCAGCAGCTTAGGGCTAGTTAGCTACGAGCAGTACTTC.

The CDR3: CASSPRGTATDTQYF. CDR3 bases: TGCGCCAGCAGCCCTAGAGGGACAGCCACAGATACGCAGTATTTT. The genes are TRBV4-1 and TRBJ2-3; 7 bases align to TRBD1. The CDR3 spans 15 residues. CDR1 is MGHRA, CDR2 YSYEKL, per germline. Trimming cost V 4 bases and J 2 bases; bases outside gene matches: 6.